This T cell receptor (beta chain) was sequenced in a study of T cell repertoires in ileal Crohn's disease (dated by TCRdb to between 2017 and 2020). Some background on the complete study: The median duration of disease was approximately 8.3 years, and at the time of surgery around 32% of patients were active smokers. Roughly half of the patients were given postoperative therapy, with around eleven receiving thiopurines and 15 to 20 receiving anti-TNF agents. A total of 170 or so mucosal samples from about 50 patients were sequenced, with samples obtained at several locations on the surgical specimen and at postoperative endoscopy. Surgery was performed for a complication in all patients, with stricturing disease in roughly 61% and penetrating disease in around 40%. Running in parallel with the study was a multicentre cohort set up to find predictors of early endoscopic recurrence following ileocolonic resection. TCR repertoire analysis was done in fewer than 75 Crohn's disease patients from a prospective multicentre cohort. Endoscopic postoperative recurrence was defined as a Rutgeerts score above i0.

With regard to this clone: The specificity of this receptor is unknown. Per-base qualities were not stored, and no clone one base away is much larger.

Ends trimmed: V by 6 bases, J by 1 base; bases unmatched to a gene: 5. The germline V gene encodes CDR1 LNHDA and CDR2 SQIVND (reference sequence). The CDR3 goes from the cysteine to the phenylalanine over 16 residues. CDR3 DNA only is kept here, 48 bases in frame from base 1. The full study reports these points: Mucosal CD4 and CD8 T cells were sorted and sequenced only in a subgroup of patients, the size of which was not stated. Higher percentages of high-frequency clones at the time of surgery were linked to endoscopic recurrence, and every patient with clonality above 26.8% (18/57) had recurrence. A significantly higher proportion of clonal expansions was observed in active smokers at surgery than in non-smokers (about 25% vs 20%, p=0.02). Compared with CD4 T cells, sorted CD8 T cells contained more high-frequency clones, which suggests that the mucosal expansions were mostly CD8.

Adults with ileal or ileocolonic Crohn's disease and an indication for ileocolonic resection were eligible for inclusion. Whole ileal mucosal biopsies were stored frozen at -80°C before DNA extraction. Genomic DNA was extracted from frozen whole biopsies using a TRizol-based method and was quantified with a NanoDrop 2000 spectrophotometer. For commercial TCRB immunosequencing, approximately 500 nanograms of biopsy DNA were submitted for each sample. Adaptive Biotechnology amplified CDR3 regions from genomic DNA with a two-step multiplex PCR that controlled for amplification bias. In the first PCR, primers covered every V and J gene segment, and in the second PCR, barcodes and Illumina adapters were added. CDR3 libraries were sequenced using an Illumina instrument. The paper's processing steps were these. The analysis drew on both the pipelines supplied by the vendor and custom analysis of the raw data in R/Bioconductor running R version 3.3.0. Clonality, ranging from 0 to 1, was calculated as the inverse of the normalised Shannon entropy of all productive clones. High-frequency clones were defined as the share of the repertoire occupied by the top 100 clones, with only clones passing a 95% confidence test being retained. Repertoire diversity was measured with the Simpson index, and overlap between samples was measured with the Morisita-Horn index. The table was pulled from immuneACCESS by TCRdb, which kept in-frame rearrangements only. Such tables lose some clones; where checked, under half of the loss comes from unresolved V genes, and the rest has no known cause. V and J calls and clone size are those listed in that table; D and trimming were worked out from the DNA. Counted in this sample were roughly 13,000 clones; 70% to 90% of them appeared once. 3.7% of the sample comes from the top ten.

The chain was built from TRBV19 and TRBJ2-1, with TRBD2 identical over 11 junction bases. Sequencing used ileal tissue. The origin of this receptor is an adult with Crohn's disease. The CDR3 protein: CASSGLAGGSYNEQFF. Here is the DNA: TGTGCCAGTAGCGGCTTAGCGGGAGGGTCCTACAATGAGCAGTTCTTC.